The clone carrying this T cell receptor beta chain is a singleton in its sample. Germline loops: CDR1 GTSNPN, CDR2 SVGIG (reference sequence). The CDR3 loop spans 14 amino acids. The J segment lost 4 bases and the V segment lost 5 bases, leaving 8 bases of the junction unmatched. These data originate in a study of blood T cell repertoires in COVID-19. Turning to the study itself: The study drew acute and convalescent COVID-19 samples from the United States, Italy and Spain. Sources were T cells, B-cell-depleted T cells, or PBMCs; the material itself was cDNA or gDNA.

The table came from immunoSEQ multiplex PCR; TCRdb's copy has only in-frame clones and leaves some out. The repertoire holds around 130,000 clones, about 80% seen once, with 11% in the top ten. The sample was peripheral blood. The V call is TRBV30, the J call TRBJ2-3; TRBD1 matches at 8 bases. The sequence came from a human donor in a cohort sampled during active COVID-19. Here the CDR3 reads CAWSSGQAADTQYF. The CDR3 nucleotides read TGTGCCTGGTCCTCGGGACAGGCCGCAGATACGCAGTATTTT.